The 17 T cell receptor beta chains in this list originate from one sample, sequenced in a study of blood T cells in healthy people across ages. A sample-barcoded 5' primer and a J-beta primer mix were used in a second PCR of about 7 to 12 cycles. TCRdb reprocessed the 5' RACE reads via MiXCR and lists one record per CDR3 protein. The sample holds roughly 930,000 distinct CDR3 sequences, around 46% seen once. The sample consisted of blood. All receptors derive from a man aged 25 to 45 in good health.

The chain combines TRBV6-2 or TRBV6-3 with TRBJ2-3; no clear D. Trimming left V 5 bases short and J 4 bases short, with 13 bases between. Germline CDR1 reads MNHEY; CDR2 reads SVGEGT. The CDR3 has 14 residues. CDR3 DNA: TGTGCCAGCAGTCCCCGGTTGGTAGCAGATACGCAGTATTTT. Translating it yields CASSPRLVADTQYF.

The chain links TRBV30 to TRBJ2-5; either TRBD1 or TRBD2 may fit D (5 bases each). V was clipped by 4 bases and J by 4 bases, with 16 bases between them. The CDR3 is made up of 14 amino acids. CDR1 and CDR2 from the germline V gene are GTSNPN and SVGIG (reference sequence). The CDR3 DNA sequence: TGTGCCTGGACGAGGGGTATGTTCGGAGAGACCCAGTACTTC. As protein: CAWTRGMFGETQYF.

The chain carries TRBV14 and TRBJ2-1; TRBD2 agrees at 9 bases. V shed 5 bases, J shed 7 bases, and the junction held 9 bases outside the gene matches. CDR1 and CDR2 from the germline V gene are SGHDN and FVKESK. There are 15 residues in the CDR3. The CDR3, as DNA: TGTGCCAGCAGCGAAAGAGCGGGGGGCGGGAATGAGCAGTTCTTC. This sequence encodes CASSERAGGGNEQFF.

This chain uses TRBV7-2 with TRBJ2-3, with 10 bases aligning to TRBD2. This CDR3 contains 15 residues. V trimming: 7 bases; J trimming: 1 base; junction bases outside the gene matches: 5. The V gene's germline CDR1 is SGHTA and CDR2 FQGNSA. In DNA form, the CDR3 reads TGTGCCAGCACCACCGGGACTAGCGGCACAGATACGCAGTATTTT. Amino acid sequence: CASTTGTSGTDTQYF.

About this clonotype itself: This may stem from a read error, because a much larger clone lies one nucleotide away. The chain employs TRBV2 and TRBJ1-1, with D maybe TRBD1 (5 bases). V was shortened by 0 bases and J by 6 bases, with 14 bases between the two germline ends. There are 15 residues in the CDR3. Germline loops: CDR1 SNHLY, CDR2 FYNNEI. This CDR3 is CASSEATGTSAEAFF. CDR3 coding DNA: TGTGCCAGCAGTGAAGCAACAGGAACCTCCGCTGAAGCTTTCTTT.

The chain uses TRBV2 and TRBJ2-7; 9 bases are a match to TRBD2. V trimming: 5 bases; J trimming: 0 bases; junction bases outside the gene matches: 8. Germline CDR1 reads SNHLY; CDR2 reads FYNNEI. This CDR3 region has 16 residues. As DNA, the CDR3 is TGTGCCAGCAGTCGGGGGCGGGGGGGTTTCTCCTACGAGCAGTACTTC. Translating it yields CASSRGRGGFSYEQYF.

V and J are TRBV10-3 and TRBJ1-2; D possibly corresponds to TRBD1 (5 bases). Looked up from germline, CDR1 is ENHRY and CDR2 is SYGVKD. V was trimmed by 6 bases and J by 6 bases, leaving 14 bases between them. This CDR3 is 13 amino acids long. CDR3 in amino acids: CAISPSQGDGYTF. CDR3 coding DNA: TGTGCCATCAGCCCGTCGCAGGGTGATGGCTACACCTTC.

The chain employs TRBV11-2 and TRBJ2-1; unclear D gene. Trimming left V 2 bases short and J 6 bases short, with 11 bases between. Germline loops: CDR1 SGHAT, CDR2 FQNNGV. The CDR3 extends over 14 amino acids. In DNA, the CDR3 is TGTGCCAGCAGCTTATGGAAGGTATTCAATGAGCAGTTCTTC. It codes for CASSLWKVFNEQFF.

V usage is TRBV28 and J usage is TRBJ2-7, with a tentative D call TRBD2 (6 bases). The CDR3 is made up of 15 amino acids. Trimming cost V 4 bases and J 1 base, with 14 bases left between them. Germline CDR1 reads MDHEN; CDR2 reads SYDVKM. For the CDR3, the DNA is TGTGCCAGCAGTTATCTAGCTCGGGAGTCCTACGAGCAGTACTTC. Its translation: CASSYLARESYEQYF.

The chain is built from TRBV10-3 and TRBJ1-1, with no clear D. With 0 bases removed from V and 3 bases from J, the gap between germline ends came to 11 bases. The length of the CDR3 is 15 residues. Per germline, CDR1 ENHRY and CDR2 SYGVKD. CDR3 amino acids: CAISESSRLYTEAFF. As DNA, the CDR3 is TGTGCCATCAGTGAGTCAAGTAGGCTCTACACTGAAGCTTTCTTT.

The rearrangement joins TRBV2 to TRBJ2-5, with TRBD1 as a possible D gene (6 bases). There are 16 residues in the CDR3. Deletions cut 7 bases from V and 1 base from J, with 19 bases between. The germline CDR1 and CDR2 sequences are SNHLY and FYNNEI. Here the CDR3 reads CASTLQTGQGQETQYF. DNA for the CDR3: TGTGCCAGCACCCTACAAACAGGGCAAGGCCAAGAGACCCAGTACTTC.

This chain joins TRBV12-3 or TRBV12-4 and TRBJ2-4; D may be TRBD1 (5 bases). Trimming cost V 6 bases and J 13 bases, with 22 bases left between them. This CDR3 is 14 amino acids long. CDR3 sequence reads: CASSTSGAAYVQYF. CDR3 coding DNA: TGTGCCAGCAGCACCAGTGGGGCGGCGTACGTGCAGTACTTC.

This clonotype came up once. CDR3 sequence reads: CASSVTGPQDNYGYTF. CDR3 nucleotide sequence: TGTGCCAGCAGTGTGACAGGCCCCCAAGATAACTATGGCTACACCTTC. The chain recombines TRBV2 with TRBJ1-2; D perhaps matches TRBD1 (6 bases). Between the trimmed V and J ends, which lost 4 bases and 1 base, there was a span of 16 bases. Germline V gene lookup returns CDR1 SNHLY and CDR2 FYNNEI. The CDR3 extends over 16 amino acids.

This clonotype turned up a few times. The V and J genes are TRBV2 and TRBJ1-5, with a tentative D call TRBD1 (5 bases). CDR1 SNHLY and CDR2 FYNNEI come from the germline V gene. V dropped 3 bases and J dropped 3 bases, with 12 bases sitting between them. The CDR3 extends over 15 amino acids. The CDR3 sequence: CASSEGRVFNQPQHF. CDR3 coding DNA: TGTGCCAGCAGTGAGGGCAGGGTATTCAATCAGCCCCAGCATTTT.

For the CDR3, the DNA is TGTGCCAGCAGCCAAGATACCTGGAACATTCAGTACTTC. This translates into CASSQDTWNIQYF. The J gene is TRBJ2-4, the V gene TRBV4-2; D call uncertain. The CDR3 is made up of 13 amino acids. The V and J ends lost 0 bases and 7 bases respectively, with 7 bases between them. Germline V gene data show CDR1 as LGHNA and CDR2 as YNFKEQ.

The V and J genes are TRBV11-2 and TRBJ2-1; 11 positions agree with TRBD2. With 0 bases clipped from V and 13 bases from J, the junction kept 14 bases outside the gene matches. Germline CDR1 and CDR2: SGHAT and FQNNGV. This CDR3 contains 17 residues. The CDR3 coding sequence is TGTGCCAGCAGCTTAGATGGGCTAGCGGGGGGAGAAGAGACCCAGTTCTTC. It specifies CASSLDGLAGGEETQFF.

This chain connects TRBV28 to TRBJ2-1; TRBD2 is a possible D gene (6 bases). The CDR3 length is 12 residues. V lost 3 bases and J lost 9, with 9 bases in between. CDR1 is MDHEN and CDR2 is SYDVKM in the germline V gene. The CDR3 DNA is TGTGCCAGCAGTTTCTCAGCGGGTGAGCAGTTCTTC. Protein sequence: CASSFSAGEQFF.